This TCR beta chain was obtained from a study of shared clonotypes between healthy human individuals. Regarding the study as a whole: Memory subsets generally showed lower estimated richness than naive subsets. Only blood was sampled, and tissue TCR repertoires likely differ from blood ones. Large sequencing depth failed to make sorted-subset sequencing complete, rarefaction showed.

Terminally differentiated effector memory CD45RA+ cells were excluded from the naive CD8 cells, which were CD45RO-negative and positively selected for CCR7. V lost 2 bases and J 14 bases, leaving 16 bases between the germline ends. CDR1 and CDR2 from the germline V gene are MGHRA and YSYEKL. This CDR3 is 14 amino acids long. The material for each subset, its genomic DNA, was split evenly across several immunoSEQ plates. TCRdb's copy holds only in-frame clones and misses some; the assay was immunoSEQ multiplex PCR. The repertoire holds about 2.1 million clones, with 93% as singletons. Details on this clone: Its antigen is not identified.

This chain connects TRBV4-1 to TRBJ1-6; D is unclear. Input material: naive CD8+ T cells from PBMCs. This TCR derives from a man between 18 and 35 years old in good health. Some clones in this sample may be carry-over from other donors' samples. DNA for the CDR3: TGCGCCAGCAGCCAAAGGTCAGAAAGATTCACCCTCCACTTT. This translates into CASSQRSERFTLHF.